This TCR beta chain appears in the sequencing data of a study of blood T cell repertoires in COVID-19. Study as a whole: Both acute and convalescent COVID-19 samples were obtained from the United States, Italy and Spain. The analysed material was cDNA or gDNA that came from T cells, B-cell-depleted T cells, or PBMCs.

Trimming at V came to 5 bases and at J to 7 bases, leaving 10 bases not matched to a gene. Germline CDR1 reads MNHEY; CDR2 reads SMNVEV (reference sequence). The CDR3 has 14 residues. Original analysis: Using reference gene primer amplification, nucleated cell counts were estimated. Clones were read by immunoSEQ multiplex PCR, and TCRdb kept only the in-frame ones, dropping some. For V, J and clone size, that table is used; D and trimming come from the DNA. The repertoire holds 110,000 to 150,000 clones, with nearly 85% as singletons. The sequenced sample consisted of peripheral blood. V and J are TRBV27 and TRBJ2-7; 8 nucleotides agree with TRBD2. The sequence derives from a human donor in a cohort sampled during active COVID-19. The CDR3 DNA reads TGTGCCAGCAGTCCCCGGAGAGCGGGAGAAGAGCAGTACGTC. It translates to CASSPRRAGEEQYV.